This T cell receptor (beta chain) was observed in a study of T cell responses to AZD1222 COVID-19 vaccine. Germline V gene sequence: CDR1 MDHEN, CDR2 SYDVKM. The ends lost 3 bases at V and 3 bases at J; junction bases unmatched: 3. The length of the CDR3 is 15 residues. Data came from immunoSEQ multiplex PCR; TCRdb stores just in-frame clones and leaves some out. The data show approximately 130,000 clones, with about 89% seen just once and 5.4% held by the top ten. V usage is TRBV28 and J usage is TRBJ2-7; 12 bases match TRBD2. The sequence was obtained from an adult in good health. The source material was peripheral blood, sampled on day 0 of AZD1222 vaccination. CDR3 in DNA: TGTGCCAGCAGTTTCGGACTAGCGGGACACTACGAGCAGTACTTC. This codes for CASSFGLAGHYEQYF.